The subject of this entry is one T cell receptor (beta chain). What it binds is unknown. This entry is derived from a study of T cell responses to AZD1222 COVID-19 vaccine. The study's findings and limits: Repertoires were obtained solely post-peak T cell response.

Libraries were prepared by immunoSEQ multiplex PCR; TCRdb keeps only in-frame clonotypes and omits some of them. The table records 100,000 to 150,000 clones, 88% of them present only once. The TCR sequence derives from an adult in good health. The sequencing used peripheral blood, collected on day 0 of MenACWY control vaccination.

The CDR3 DNA reads as TGTGCCAGCAGTTTGCCGACAGGGACTTTCTATGGCTACACCTTC. Translated, it gives CASSLPTGTFYGYTF. The V call is TRBV28, the J call TRBJ1-2, with 7 bases identical to TRBD1. Germline CDR1 MDHEN, CDR2 SYDVKM. With 3 bases clipped from V and 4 bases from J, the junction kept 8 bases outside the gene matches. This CDR3 contains 15 residues.